Listed here is a single TCR beta chain. The antigen is undetermined. The data were obtained in a study of T cell responses to AZD1222 COVID-19 vaccine. Study-wide results and limits: Researchers took repertoire samples only after the peak T cell response had come. White British donors predominated, females outnumbered males, and clonal diversity was possibly underestimated.

Libraries were prepared by immunoSEQ multiplex PCR; TCRdb keeps only in-frame clonotypes and omits some of them. The sample carries roughly 100,000 clones, 86% recorded once. V was pared by 5 bases and J by 1 base, with 10 bases between. Germline V lookup: CDR1 LNHDA, CDR2 SQIVND (reference sequence). The CDR3 has 14 amino acids. V gene TRBV19 combines with J gene TRBJ2-3, with a weak D call TRBD2 (5 bases). Specimen: peripheral blood, collected 28 days after the second dose of the MenACWY control vaccine. This TCR was sampled from an adult who received the MenACWY meningococcal vaccine as a control. CDR3 bases: TGTGCCAGTAGTTCCGGGGTTGGCACAGATACGCAGTATTTT. Translation gives CASSSGVGTDTQYF.